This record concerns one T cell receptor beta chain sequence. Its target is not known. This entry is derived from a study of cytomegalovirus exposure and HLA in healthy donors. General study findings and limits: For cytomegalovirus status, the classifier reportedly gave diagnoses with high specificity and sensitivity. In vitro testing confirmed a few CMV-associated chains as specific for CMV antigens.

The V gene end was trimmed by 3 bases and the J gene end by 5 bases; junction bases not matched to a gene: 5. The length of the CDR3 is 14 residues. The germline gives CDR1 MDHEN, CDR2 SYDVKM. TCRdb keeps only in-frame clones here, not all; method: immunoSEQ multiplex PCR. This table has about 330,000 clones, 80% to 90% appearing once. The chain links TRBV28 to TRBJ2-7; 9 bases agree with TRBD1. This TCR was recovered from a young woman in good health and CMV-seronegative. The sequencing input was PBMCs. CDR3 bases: TGTGCCAGCAGTTTGGACAGGGGAATACACGAGCAGTACTTC. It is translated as CASSLDRGIHEQYF.